This T cell receptor (beta chain) was identified in a study of beta chain features in type 1 diabetes. General study findings and limits: PCR might preferentially amplify shorter templates, equally in patients and controls.

The V gene lost 4 bases and the J gene lost 8 bases, with 20 bases spanning the gap. The CDR3 consists of 16 residues. Germline V lookup: CDR1 LNHNV, CDR2 YYDKDF (reference sequence). Expressed TCRB transcripts got sequenced, as all isolated RNA was reverse transcribed. Some clones are missing from TCRdb's copy, which holds only in-frame ones; the method was immunoSEQ multiplex PCR. The table includes about 290,000 clones, around 7.8% detected once. As concerns this clone: Antigen unknown.

The chain links TRBV15 to TRBJ1-4; D gene uncertain. This clonotype was obtained from a woman aged 18 to 35 in good health. Sequencing input: central memory CD4+ T cells from blood. DNA of the CDR3: TGTGCCACCAGCATTGCTCTGGATCCCCGGCAGGAAAAACTGTTTTTT. It yields the protein CATSIALDPRQEKLFF.